This T cell receptor beta chain was obtained from a study of blood T cell repertoires in COVID-19. About the research overall: Italy, Spain and the United States were the sources of the convalescent and acute COVID-19 samples. Nucleic acid was either cDNA or gDNA, and it came from T cells, B-cell-depleted T cells, or PBMCs.

Sequenced by immunoSEQ multiplex PCR; TCRdb stores in-frame clones only, minus some. The sample holds about 190,000 clones, 80% to 90% seen once. CDR3 length: 16 amino acids. The J segment lost 4 bases and the V segment lost 2 bases, leaving 9 bases of the junction unmatched. The germline V gene has CDR1 SQVTM and CDR2 ANQGSEA. Sample: peripheral blood. The gene calls are TRBV29-1 and TRBJ2-7; 12 bases map to TRBD1. The source of this sequence is a man aged 25 to 40 with acute or convalescent COVID-19. CDR3 residues: CSVEFLGQGARYEQYF. CDR3 in DNA: TGCAGCGTTGAATTTCTGGGACAGGGGGCGCGGTACGAGCAGTACTTC.